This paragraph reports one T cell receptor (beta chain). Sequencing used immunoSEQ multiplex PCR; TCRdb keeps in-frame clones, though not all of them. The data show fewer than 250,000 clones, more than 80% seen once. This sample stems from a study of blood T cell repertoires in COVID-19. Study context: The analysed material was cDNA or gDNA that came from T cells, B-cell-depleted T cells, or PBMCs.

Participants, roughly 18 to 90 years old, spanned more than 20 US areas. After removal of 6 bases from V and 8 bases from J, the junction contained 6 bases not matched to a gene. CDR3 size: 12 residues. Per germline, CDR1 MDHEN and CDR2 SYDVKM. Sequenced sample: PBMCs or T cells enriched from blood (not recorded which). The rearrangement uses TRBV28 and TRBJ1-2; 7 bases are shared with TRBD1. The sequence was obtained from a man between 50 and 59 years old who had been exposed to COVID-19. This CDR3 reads CASSRQGWGYTF. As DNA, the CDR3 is TGTGCCAGCAGCCGACAGGGATGGGGCTACACCTTC.